Below, 5 T cell receptor beta chains from the same sample are listed, as sequenced in a study of early T cells in non-severe SARS-CoV-2 infection. TCRdb ran MiXCR on the 5' RACE reads and lists one entry per CDR3 protein. Among 74,000 or so distinct CDR3 sequences, 9.5% to 13% were seen once, and the ten largest hold 3.8%. The sequenced sample consisted of whole blood. The receptors stem from an adult who was a healthcare worker with PCR-confirmed SARS-CoV-2 infection or an uninfected control (not recorded which).

This clonotype has only a few counts. The gene calls are TRBV11-3 and TRBJ2-2; no definite D call. Trimming left V 0 bases short and J 0 bases short, with 5 bases between. CDR1 and CDR2 from the germline V gene are SGHNT and YENEEA. The CDR3 spans 15 residues. DNA of the CDR3: TGTGCCAGCAGCTTAGAGGGCGCGAACACCGGGGAGCTGTTTTTT. It specifies CASSLEGANTGELFF.

This clonotype was detected many times. V usage is TRBV15 and J usage is TRBJ2-1, with D maybe TRBD1 (6 bases). This CDR3 comprises 13 residues. V was clipped by 0 bases and J by 9 bases, with 9 bases between them. The V gene's germline CDR1 is LNHNV and CDR2 YYDKDF (reference sequence). The CDR3 reads CATSRDLGAEQFF. The CDR3 DNA follows: TGTGCCACCAGCAGAGATTTGGGGGCTGAGCAGTTCTTC.

This clonotype was detected many times. The CDR3 loop is CAWSVGGSRTEAFF. CDR3 nucleotides: TGTGCCTGGAGTGTGGGAGGGTCTCGCACTGAAGCTTTCTTT. The chain links TRBV30 to TRBJ1-1; unclear D gene. V lost 0 bases and J 4 bases, leaving 12 bases between the germline ends. Per the germline V gene, CDR1 is GTSNPN and CDR2 is SVGIG (reference sequence). The CDR3 loop spans 14 amino acids.

This clonotype was counted between two and nine times. The V gene is TRBV27, the J gene TRBJ2-5; 13 bases map to TRBD2. The trim removed 4 bases at V and 5 bases at J, leaving 4 bases unmatched. This CDR3 has 15 residues. From germline, CDR1 is MNHEY and CDR2 SMNVEV (reference sequence). In DNA, the CDR3 is TGTGCCAGCAGTTCCCCACTAGCGGGAGGGGAGACCCAGTACTTC. Residues: CASSSPLAGGETQYF.

The chain carries TRBV5-6 and TRBJ1-4, with D possibly matching TRBD1 (5 bases). Per germline, CDR1 SGHDT and CDR2 YYEEEE. Trimming pared 3 bases from V and 6 bases from J, leaving 9 bases between. The CDR3 is 13 residues long. CDR3 sequence (DNA): TGTGCCAGCAGCTGGGGACCGTATGAAAAACTGTTTTTT. Translating gives CASSWGPYEKLFF.